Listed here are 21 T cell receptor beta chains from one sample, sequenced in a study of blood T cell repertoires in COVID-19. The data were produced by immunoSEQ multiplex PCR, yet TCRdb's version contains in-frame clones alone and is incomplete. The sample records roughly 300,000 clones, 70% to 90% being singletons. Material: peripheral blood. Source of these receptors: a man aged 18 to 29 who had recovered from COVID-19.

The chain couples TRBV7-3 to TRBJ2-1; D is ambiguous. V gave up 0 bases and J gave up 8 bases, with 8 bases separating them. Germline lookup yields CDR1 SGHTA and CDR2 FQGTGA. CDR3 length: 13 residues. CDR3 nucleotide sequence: TGTGCCAGCAGCTTAACGTCGGTTTATGAGCAGTTCTTC. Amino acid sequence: CASSLTSVYEQFF.

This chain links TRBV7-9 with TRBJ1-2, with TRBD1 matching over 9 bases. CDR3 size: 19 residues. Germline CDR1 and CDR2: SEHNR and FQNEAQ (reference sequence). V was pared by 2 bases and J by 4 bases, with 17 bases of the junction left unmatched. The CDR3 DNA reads TGTGCCAGCAGCTTACCAGTAGAAGTCCCGGGACAGGGCGGCTATGGCTACACCTTC. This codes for CASSLPVEVPGQGGYGYTF.

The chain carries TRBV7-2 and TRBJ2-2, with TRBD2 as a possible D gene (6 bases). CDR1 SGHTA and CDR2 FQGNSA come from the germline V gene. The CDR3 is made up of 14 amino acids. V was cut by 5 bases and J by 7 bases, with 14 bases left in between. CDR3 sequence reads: CASSPRAGNGELFF. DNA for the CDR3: TGTGCCAGCAGCCCCCGGGCGGGGAACGGGGAGCTGTTTTTT.

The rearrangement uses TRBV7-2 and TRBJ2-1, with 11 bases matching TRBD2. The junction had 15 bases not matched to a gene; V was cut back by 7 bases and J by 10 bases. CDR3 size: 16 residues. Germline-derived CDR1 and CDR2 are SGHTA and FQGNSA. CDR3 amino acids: CASTLAGSGGAGEQFF. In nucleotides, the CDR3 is TGTGCCAGCACTCTGGCTGGTAGCGGGGGGGCTGGCGAGCAGTTCTTC.

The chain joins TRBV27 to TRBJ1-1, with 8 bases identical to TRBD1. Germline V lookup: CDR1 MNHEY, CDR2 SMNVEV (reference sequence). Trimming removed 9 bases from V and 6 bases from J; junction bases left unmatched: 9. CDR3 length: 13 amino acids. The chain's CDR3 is CASQGAISSEAFF. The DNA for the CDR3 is TGTGCCAGTCAGGGGGCGATTTCGTCTGAAGCTTTCTTT.

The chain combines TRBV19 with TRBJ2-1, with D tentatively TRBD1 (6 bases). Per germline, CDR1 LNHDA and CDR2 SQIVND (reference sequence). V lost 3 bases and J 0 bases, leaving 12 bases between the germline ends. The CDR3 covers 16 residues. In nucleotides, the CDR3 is TGTGCCAGTAGTATGGGGACACTTAGCTCCTACAATGAGCAGTTCTTC. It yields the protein CASSMGTLSSYNEQFF. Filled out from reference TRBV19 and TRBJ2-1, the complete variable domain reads DGGITQSPKYLFRKEGQNVTLSCEQNLNHDAMYWYRQDPGQGLRLIYYSQIVNDFQKGDIAEGYSVSREKKESFPLTVTSAQKNPTAFYLCASSMGTLSSYNEQFFGPGTRLTVL.

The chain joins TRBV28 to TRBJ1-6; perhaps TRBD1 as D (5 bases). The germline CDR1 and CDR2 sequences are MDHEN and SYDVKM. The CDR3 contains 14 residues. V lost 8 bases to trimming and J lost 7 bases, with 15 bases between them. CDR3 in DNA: TGTGCCAGCCTGCCGGGGGGAAGGAATTCACCCCTCCACTTT. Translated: CASLPGGRNSPLHF.

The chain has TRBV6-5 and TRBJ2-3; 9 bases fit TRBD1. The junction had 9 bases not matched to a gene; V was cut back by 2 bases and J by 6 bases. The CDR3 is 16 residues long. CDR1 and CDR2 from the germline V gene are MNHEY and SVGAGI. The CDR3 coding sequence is TGTGCCAGCAGTTACGGTATAGGACAGGGGTCGGATACGCAGTATTTT. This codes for CASSYGIGQGSDTQYF.

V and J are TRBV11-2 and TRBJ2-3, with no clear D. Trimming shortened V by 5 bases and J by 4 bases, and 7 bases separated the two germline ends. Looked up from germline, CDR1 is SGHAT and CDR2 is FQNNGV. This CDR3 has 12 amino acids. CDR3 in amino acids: CASSLPSDTQYF. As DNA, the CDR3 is TGTGCCAGCAGCCTCCCCTCAGATACGCAGTATTTT.

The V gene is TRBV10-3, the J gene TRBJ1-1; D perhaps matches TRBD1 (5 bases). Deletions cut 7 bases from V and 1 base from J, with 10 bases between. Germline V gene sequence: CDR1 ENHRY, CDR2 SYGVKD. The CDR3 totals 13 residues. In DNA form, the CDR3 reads TGTGCCATCACCCCGGGGGGGAACACTGAAGCTTTCTTT. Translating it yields CAITPGGNTEAFF.

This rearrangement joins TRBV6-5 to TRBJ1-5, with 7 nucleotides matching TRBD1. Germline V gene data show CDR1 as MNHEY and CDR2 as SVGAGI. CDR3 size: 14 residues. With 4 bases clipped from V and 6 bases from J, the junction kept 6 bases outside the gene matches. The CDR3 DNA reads TGTGCCAGCAGTTTGACAGGGCCAAGTCAGCCCCAGCATTTT. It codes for CASSLTGPSQPQHF.

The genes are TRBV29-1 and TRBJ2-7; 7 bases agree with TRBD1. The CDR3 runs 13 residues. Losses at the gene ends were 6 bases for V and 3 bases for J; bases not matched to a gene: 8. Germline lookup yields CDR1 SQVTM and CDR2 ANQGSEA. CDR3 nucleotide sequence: TGCAGCGTGGCCGGGACAGCTTACTACGAGCAGTACTTC. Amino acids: CSVAGTAYYEQYF.

The chain's CDR3 is CASSTQGPGGTQYF. Written as DNA, the CDR3 is TGTGCCAGTAGTACACAGGGTCCGGGGGGTACGCAGTATTTT. V is TRBV19 and J is TRBJ2-3; maybe TRBD2 (7 bases). The CDR3 consists of 14 residues. Germline values: CDR1 LNHDA, CDR2 SQIVND (reference sequence). The V gene lost 4 bases and the J gene lost 8 bases, with 16 bases spanning the gap.

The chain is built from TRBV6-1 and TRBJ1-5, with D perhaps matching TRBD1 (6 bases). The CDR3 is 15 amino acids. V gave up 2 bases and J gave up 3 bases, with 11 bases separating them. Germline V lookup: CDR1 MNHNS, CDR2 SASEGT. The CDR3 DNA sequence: TGTGCCAGCAGTGAATTCAGGGGCCACAATCAGCCCCAGCATTTT. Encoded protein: CASSEFRGHNQPQHF.

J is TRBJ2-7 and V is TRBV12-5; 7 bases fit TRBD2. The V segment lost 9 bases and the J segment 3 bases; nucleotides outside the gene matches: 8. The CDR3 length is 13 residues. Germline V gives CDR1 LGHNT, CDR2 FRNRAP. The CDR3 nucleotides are TGTGCTAGCTGCCGGGACTACAGCTACGAGCAGTACTTC. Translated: CASCRDYSYEQYF.

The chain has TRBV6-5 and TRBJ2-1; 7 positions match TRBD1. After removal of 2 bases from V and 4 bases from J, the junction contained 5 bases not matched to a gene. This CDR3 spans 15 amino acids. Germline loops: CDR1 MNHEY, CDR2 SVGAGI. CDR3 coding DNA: TGTGCCAGCAGTTACAAGGGGGCGGGTTACAATGAGCAGTTCTTC. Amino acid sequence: CASSYKGAGYNEQFF.

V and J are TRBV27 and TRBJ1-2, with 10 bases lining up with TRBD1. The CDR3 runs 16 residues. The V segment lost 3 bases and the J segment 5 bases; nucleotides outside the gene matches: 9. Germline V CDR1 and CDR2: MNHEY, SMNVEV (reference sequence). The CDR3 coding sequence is TGTGCCAGCAGTTTGTACGGACAGGGGGTGCAGTATGGCTACACCTTC. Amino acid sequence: CASSLYGQGVQYGYTF.

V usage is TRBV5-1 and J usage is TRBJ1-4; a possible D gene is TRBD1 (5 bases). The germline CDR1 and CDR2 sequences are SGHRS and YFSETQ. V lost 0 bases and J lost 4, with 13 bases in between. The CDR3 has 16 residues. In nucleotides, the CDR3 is TGCGCCAGCAGCTTGGCCACGGCGGGGGGTAATGAAAAACTGTTTTTT. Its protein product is CASSLATAGGNEKLFF.

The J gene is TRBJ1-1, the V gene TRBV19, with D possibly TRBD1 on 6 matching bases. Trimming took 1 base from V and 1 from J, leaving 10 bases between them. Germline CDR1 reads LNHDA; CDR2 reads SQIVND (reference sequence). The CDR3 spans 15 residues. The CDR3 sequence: CASSIVSTGNTEAFF. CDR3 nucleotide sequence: TGTGCCAGTAGTATAGTTTCGACAGGGAACACTGAAGCTTTCTTT.

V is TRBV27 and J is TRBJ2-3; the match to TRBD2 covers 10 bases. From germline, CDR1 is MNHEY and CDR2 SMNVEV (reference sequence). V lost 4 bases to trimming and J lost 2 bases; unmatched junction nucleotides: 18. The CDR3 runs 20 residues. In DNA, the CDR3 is TGTGCCAGCAGTTCCCCCTCGGGAGCGGGGGGGCCTCAGAACACAGATACGCAGTATTTT. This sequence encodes CASSSPSGAGGPQNTDTQYF.

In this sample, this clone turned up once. CDR3 nucleotide sequence: TGTGCCAGCACGGGACAGGTGAACACTGAAGCTTTCTTT. Its translation: CASTGQVNTEAFF. The chain recombines TRBV12-3 or TRBV12-4 with TRBJ1-1; TRBD1 agrees at 8 bases. The V segment lost 7 bases and the J segment 0 bases; nucleotides outside the gene matches: 1. The CDR3 spans 13 residues.